This TCR beta chain was retrieved from a study of blood T cells in healthy people across ages. Extracted total RNA amounted to at least 6 micrograms for each sample. A second roughly 6 to 12 cycle PCR used barcoded and J-beta primers. MiXCR, run by TCRdb on the 5' RACE reads, gives a single entry per CDR3 protein. The data hold around 2 million distinct CDR3 sequences, with roughly 43% observed a single time. Germline CDR1 SQVTM, CDR2 ANQGSEA. Trimming removed 7 bases at V and 1 base at J, with 19 bases between. The length of the CDR3 is 16 residues. This clonotype was counted between two and nine times. Its antigen is not known. Study results and caveats: There were more naive CD4+ cells and higher diversity in long-lived donors than in aged donors. Those diversity estimates obtained from one million T cells were thought to be underestimates. Across the age range, TCR beta diversity per million T cells fell in a roughly linear way.

The sequencing input was blood. This clonotype originated in a human donor in good health. J is TRBJ2-2 and V is TRBV29-1; no firm D call. The CDR3 coding sequence is TGCAGCGCACACCCTGTAGGCCGCGAGAACACCGGGGAGCTGTTTTTT. Translating gives CSAHPVGRENTGELFF.